The clone carrying this T cell receptor beta chain was seen at least ten times. Its antigen is undetermined. This sample stems from a study of response to subunit inactivated influenza vaccine. Regarding the study as a whole: Researchers suggested that each seasonal influenza vaccination recruits few new T cells.

One entry per CDR3 protein, called by TCRdb with MiXCR from the RT-PCR reads. The repertoire has 150,000 to 200,000 distinct CDR3 sequences, under 13% of them found once; the top ten carry roughly an eighth. Trimming took 3 bases from V and 0 from J; bases not matched to a gene: 7. This CDR3 contains 17 residues. Germline CDR1 and CDR2: SGHRS and YFSETQ. The V and J genes are TRBV5-1 and TRBJ2-1, with TRBD1 identical over 9 bases. The origin of this receptor is a man aged 50 or older who received an inactivated influenza vaccine. The input for sequencing was non-naive T cells sorted from PBMCs, taken roughly 48 days after vaccination. For the CDR3, the DNA is TGCGCCAGCAGCTATGGGGGGACAGGGAGCTCCTACAATGAGCAGTTCTTC. Translated: CASSYGGTGSSYNEQFF.